This T cell receptor (beta chain) stems from a study of blood T cell repertoires in COVID-19. Study-wide context: Spain, Italy and the United States supplied samples that represented acute and convalescent COVID-19. From T cells, B-cell-depleted T cells, or PBMCs came the material, which was cDNA or gDNA.

The CDR3 has 13 residues. V lost 5 bases and J lost 4; bases outside the gene matches: 3. Germline CDR1 reads SGHAT; CDR2 reads FQNNGV. Original processing methods: Quantification of nucleated cells was approximated via reference gene primer amplification. Method: immunoSEQ multiplex PCR; TCRdb's copy keeps in-frame clones and lacks some. V, J and clone size were drawn from that table, and D and trimming were deduced from the DNA. In the table there are about 280,000 clones, roughly 87% of which are singletons. The source of this sequence is a human donor in a cohort sampled during active COVID-19. The chain employs TRBV11-2 and TRBJ2-3; 7 bases are shared with TRBD2. Source material: peripheral blood. The DNA for the CDR3 is TGTGCCAGCAGCCAGGGAGGGGCAGATACGCAGTATTTT. This translates into CASSQGGADTQYF.